This T cell receptor beta chain is drawn from a study of human thymus T cells. The study's findings and limits: Thymic and blood repertoires showed apparently biased V and J gene usage.

Notes on this clone: What it binds is unknown.

Half of the eight donors gave about 0.45-1 mL blood during surgery. Blood DNA came from all available leukocytes, not a fixed cell number. Sequencing was performed with immunoSEQ multiplex PCR; in TCRdb, only in-frame clones are kept and a portion is missing. Of over 35,000 clones detected, approximately 93% appear once; the ten largest clones hold roughly 0.13%. The receptor was derived from a boy in the first two years of life with a congenital heart defect but otherwise immunologically healthy. The specimen was blood.

The CDR3 loop is CASIARPGNTIYF. The CDR3, as DNA: TGTGCCAGTATAGCCCGCCCGGGAAACACCATATATTTT. The chain joins TRBV19 to TRBJ1-3, with D uncertain. Germline CDR1 and CDR2: LNHDA and SQIVND (reference sequence). The CDR3 covers 13 residues. Trimming cost V 7 bases and J 4 bases, with 11 bases left between them.